Presented here are 9 T cell receptor beta chains from one specimen sequenced in a study of T-cell reconstitution after alpha-beta-depleted transplantation in children. A TCRbeta library incorporating unique molecular identifiers was prepared. TCRdb analysed the PCR reads with MiXCR anew, one entry per CDR3 protein. The data contain around 960,000 distinct CDR3 sequences, roughly 29% of them seen just once; the ten biggest clones take up around 30%. Sequencing was performed on PBMCs, mostly from graft donor cells, taken 360 days after TCRalphabeta/CD19-depleted stem cell transplant. The receptor set was obtained from a boy in the first two years of life who had a stem cell transplant for SCID, so the T cells may come from the graft donor.

A few counts support this clonotype. V usage is TRBV24-1 and J usage is TRBJ2-2, with 7 bases aligning to TRBD1. Germline trimming cut 5 bases from V and 6 bases from J; bases unmatched to any gene: 5. Germline values: CDR1 KGHDR, CDR2 SFDVKD. The CDR3 extends over 14 amino acids. The CDR3 nucleotides are TGTGCCACCAGTGTTCCAGGGGGTGCCGGGGAGCTGTTTTTT. Residues: CATSVPGGAGELFF.

This clonotype was recorded a few times. V gene TRBV12-3 or TRBV12-4 combines with J gene TRBJ2-5, with D possibly being TRBD1 (5 bases). The CDR3 contains 13 residues. Trimming left V 5 bases short and J 9 bases short, with 16 bases between. CDR3 DNA sequence: TGTGCCAGCAGTATCGGACGGGTAGGGGCCCAGTACTTC. It is translated as CASSIGRVGAQYF.

V and J are TRBV7-3 and TRBJ2-2; 7 bases align to TRBD2. The CDR3 is 15 amino acids. Unmatched junction bases numbered 5, after V lost 0 bases and J lost 7 bases. In germline, CDR1 is SGHTA, CDR2 FQGTGA. The CDR3 protein is CASSLTHGGFGELFF. In DNA, the CDR3 is TGTGCCAGCAGCTTAACCCACGGGGGGTTCGGGGAGCTGTTTTTT.

This chain joins TRBV20-1 and TRBJ2-3; D unresolved. The CDR3 is made up of 15 amino acids. The V gene's germline CDR1 is DFQATT and CDR2 SNEGSKA (reference sequence). The ends were cut back, 5 bases at V and 1 base at J, with 16 bases in the middle. As DNA, the CDR3 is TGCAGTGCTCACCGGGCCTCACTGGGCACAGATACGCAGTATTTT. This translates into CSAHRASLGTDTQYF.

In its sample, this clonotype was seen a few times. This chain uses TRBV4-2 with TRBJ2-2; D is uncertain. This CDR3 region has 14 residues. Germline CDR1 is LGHNA and CDR2 is YNFKEQ. Trimming stripped 0 bases from V and 3 bases from J, with 5 bases between. CDR3 sequence reads: CASSQDTYTGELFF. Written as DNA, the CDR3 is TGTGCCAGCAGCCAAGATACGTACACCGGGGAGCTGTTTTTT.

This clonotype was detected only a few times. The rearrangement links TRBV20-1 to TRBJ2-1, with D possibly TRBD1 on 5 matching bases. The CDR3 has 12 amino acids. CDR1 and CDR2 (germline): DFQATT, SNEGSKA (reference sequence). The V gene lost 5 bases and the J gene lost 6 bases, with 11 bases spanning the gap. CDR3 nucleotides: TGCAGTGCTTTAAGACAGTTCAATGAGCAGTTCTTC. This sequence encodes CSALRQFNEQFF.

This clonotype was counted between two and nine times. The V and J genes are TRBV20-1 and TRBJ1-1; no clear D. Per the germline V gene, CDR1 is DFQATT and CDR2 is SNEGSKA (reference sequence). The V gene lost 6 bases and the J gene lost 0 bases, with 23 bases spanning the gap. The CDR3 is 17 residues long. The CDR3 DNA is TGCAGTGCCAGACTAGGACGGATCCGAGCGATGAACACTGAAGCTTTCTTT. Its protein is CSARLGRIRAMNTEAFF.

The chain joins TRBV6-1 to TRBJ2-7; TRBD2 aligns across 10 bases. CDR1 MNHNS and CDR2 SASEGT come from the germline V gene. The CDR3 covers 17 residues. Germline trimming cut 2 bases from V and 2 bases from J; bases unmatched to any gene: 9. CDR3 loop: CASSELAGAEDTYEQYF. The CDR3 nucleotides are TGTGCCAGCAGTGAACTAGCGGGGGCCGAAGATACCTACGAGCAGTACTTC.

Written as DNA, the CDR3 is TGTGCCAGCAGCCAAGCCGGGGGGGCCTCCTACAATGAGCAGTTCTTC. Protein sequence: CASSQAGGASYNEQFF. The chain uses TRBV4-2 and TRBJ2-1; TRBD2 matches 8 bases. Germline CDR1 is LGHNA and CDR2 is YNFKEQ. The ends lost 1 base at V and 0 bases at J; junction bases unmatched: 2. The CDR3 contains 16 residues.